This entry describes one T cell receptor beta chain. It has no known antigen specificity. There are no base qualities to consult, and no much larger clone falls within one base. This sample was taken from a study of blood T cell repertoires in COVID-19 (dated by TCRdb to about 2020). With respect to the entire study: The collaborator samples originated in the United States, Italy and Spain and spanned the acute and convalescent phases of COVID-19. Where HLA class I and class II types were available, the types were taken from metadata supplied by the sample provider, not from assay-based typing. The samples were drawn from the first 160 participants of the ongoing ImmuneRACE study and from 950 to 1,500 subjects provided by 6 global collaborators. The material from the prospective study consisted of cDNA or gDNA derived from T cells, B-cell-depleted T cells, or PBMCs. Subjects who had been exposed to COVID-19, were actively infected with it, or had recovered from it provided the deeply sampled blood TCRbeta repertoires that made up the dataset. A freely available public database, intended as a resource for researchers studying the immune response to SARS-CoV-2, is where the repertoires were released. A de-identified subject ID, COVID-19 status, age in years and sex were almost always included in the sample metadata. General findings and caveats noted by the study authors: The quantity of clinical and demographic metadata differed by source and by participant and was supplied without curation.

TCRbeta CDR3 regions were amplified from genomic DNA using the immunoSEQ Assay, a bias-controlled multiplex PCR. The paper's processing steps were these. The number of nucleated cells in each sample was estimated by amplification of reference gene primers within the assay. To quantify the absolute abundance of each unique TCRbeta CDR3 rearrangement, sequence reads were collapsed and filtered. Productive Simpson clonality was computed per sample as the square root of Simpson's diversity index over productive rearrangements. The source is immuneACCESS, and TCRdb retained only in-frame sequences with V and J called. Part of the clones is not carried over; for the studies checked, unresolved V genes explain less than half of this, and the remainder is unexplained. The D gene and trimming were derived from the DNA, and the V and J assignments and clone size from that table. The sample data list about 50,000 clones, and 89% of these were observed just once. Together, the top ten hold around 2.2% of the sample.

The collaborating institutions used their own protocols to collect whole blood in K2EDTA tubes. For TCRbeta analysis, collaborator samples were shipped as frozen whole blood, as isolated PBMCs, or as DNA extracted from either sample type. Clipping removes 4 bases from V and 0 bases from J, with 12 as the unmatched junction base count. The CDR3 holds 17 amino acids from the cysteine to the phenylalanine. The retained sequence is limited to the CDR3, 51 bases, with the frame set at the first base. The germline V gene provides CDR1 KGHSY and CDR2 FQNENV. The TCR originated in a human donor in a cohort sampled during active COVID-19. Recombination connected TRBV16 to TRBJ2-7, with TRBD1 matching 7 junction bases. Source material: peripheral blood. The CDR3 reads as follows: CASSREPTGIGSYEQYF. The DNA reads TGTGCCAGCAGCCGAGAACCGACAGGGATCGGCTCCTACGAGCAGTACTTC.